Here is one TCR beta chain with its context. Under the authors' procedure: How many nucleated cells were present was estimated from reference gene primer amplification. Assay: immunoSEQ multiplex PCR; the TCRdb copy retains only in-frame clones and omits some. V, J and clone size are taken as reported in that table, and D and trimming were inferred from the DNA itself. The table shows about 190,000 clones, with more than 85% occurring only once. The data are from a study of blood T cell repertoires in COVID-19. Study-wide context: Acute-phase and convalescent COVID-19 samples originated in the United States, Italy and Spain. T cells, B-cell-depleted T cells, or PBMCs provided the cDNA or gDNA that served as material.

Trimming took off 11 bases at V and 1 base at J, with 20 bases between the two ends. The CDR3 sequence is 16 residues long. From germline, CDR1 is MNHNY and CDR2 SVGAGI (reference sequence). This TCR derives from a man aged 25-45 years with acute or convalescent COVID-19. This sequence joins TRBV6-6 and TRBJ2-2, with D perhaps matching TRBD2 (6 bases). Sequenced material: peripheral blood. CDR3 sequence (DNA): TGTGCCGCCCTATCCCCCCGGCGGGAGAACACCGGGGAGCTGTTTTTT. As protein: CAALSPRRENTGELFF.